Below are 18 T cell receptor beta chains sequenced from a single sample in a study of control samples from healthy donors and cancer patients. Only in-frame clones appear in the TCRdb table, and some are missing; sequencing was by immunoSEQ multiplex PCR. The sample consists of 100,000 to 150,000 clones, roughly 86% of them appearing once. The sample comprised blood. The receptors shown here come from a man aged 60 to 75 in good health.

The sample holds a few counts of this clone. Other DNA sequences in the sample encode the same CDR3. The CDR3 is CASSPRDRSYNEQFF. CDR3 DNA: TGTGCCAGCAGCCCCCGGGACAGATCCTACAATGAGCAGTTCTTC. The J gene is TRBJ2-1, the V gene TRBV9; 7 nucleotides align to TRBD1. Germline V CDR1 and CDR2: SGDLS, YYNGEE. The J segment lost 1 base and the V segment lost 4 bases, leaving 5 bases of the junction unmatched. The CDR3 loop spans 15 amino acids. Full variable domain (remainder filled in from reference TRBV9 and TRBJ2-1): DSGVTQTPKHLITATGQRVTLRCSPRSGDLSVYWYQQSLDQGLQFLIQYYNGEERAKGNILERFSAQQFPDLHSELNLSSLELGDSALYFCASSPRDRSYNEQFFGPGTRLTVL.

The chain uses TRBV12-3 or TRBV12-4 and TRBJ1-5; D is unclear. The CDR3 is 13 residues long. Trimming removed 6 bases from V and 0 bases from J, with 6 bases in between. CDR3 coding DNA: TGTGCCAGCAGATCCGGTAGCAATCAGCCCCAGCATTTT. Translation gives CASRSGSNQPQHF.

This chain connects TRBV19 to TRBJ1-3, with a tentative D call TRBD1 (5 bases). V gave up 9 bases and J gave up 0 bases, with 18 bases separating them. The CDR3 is 16 amino acids. Germline V lookup: CDR1 LNHDA, CDR2 SQIVND (reference sequence). In DNA, the CDR3 is TGTGCCAGATACTTTGAGACAGTGAACTCTGGAAACACCATATATTTT. It is translated as CARYFETVNSGNTIYF.

As DNA, the CDR3 is TGCGCCAGCAGTGAGTTCGCGAGCACAGATACGCAGTATTTT. Translating gives CASSEFASTDTQYF. V usage is TRBV10-1 and J usage is TRBJ2-3; D unresolved. The CDR3 has 14 amino acids. Trimming took 1 base from V and 0 from J, leaving 5 bases between them. Germline V gene data show CDR1 as WNHNN and CDR2 as SYGVQD (reference sequence).

The chain couples TRBV30 to TRBJ1-1; maybe TRBD1 (5 bases). Germline values: CDR1 GTSNPN, CDR2 SVGIG (reference sequence). V lost 8 bases and J lost 2, with 12 bases in between. The CDR3 length is 12 residues. The DNA for the CDR3 is TGTGCCGCGGGGCGTTATAACACTGAAGCTTTCTTT. Translating gives CAAGRYNTEAFF.

The V call is TRBV27, the J call TRBJ2-3; the D gene is possibly TRBD2 (7 bases). The V and J ends lost 2 bases and 2 bases respectively, with 17 bases between them. Germline-derived CDR1 and CDR2 are MNHEY and SMNVEV (reference sequence). The CDR3 consists of 17 residues. The CDR3 sequence: CASSLKGAGADTDTQYF. In DNA, the CDR3 is TGTGCCAGCAGTTTAAAGGGTGCGGGGGCCGACACAGATACGCAGTATTTT.

The genes are TRBV7-9 and TRBJ1-4, with a possible D match to TRBD1 (6 bases). The germline V and J ends were trimmed by 5 bases and 7 bases, with 11 bases remaining between them. Germline-derived CDR1 and CDR2 are SEHNR and FQNEAQ (reference sequence). The CDR3 has 13 amino acids. CDR3 region: CASSGGGSEKLFF. The CDR3 DNA sequence: TGTGCCAGCAGCGGCGGGGGCTCTGAAAAACTGTTTTTT.

The chain links TRBV9 to TRBJ1-1; maybe TRBD1 (5 bases). CDR1 is SGDLS, CDR2 YYNGEE, per germline. V was clipped by 3 bases and J by 2 bases, with 17 bases between them. CDR3 size: 16 residues. The CDR3 DNA reads TGTGCCAGCAGCGCCGCAGGGACTGGGCTCAACACTGAAGCTTTCTTT. Its translation: CASSAAGTGLNTEAFF.

V usage is TRBV3-1 (or the pseudogene TRBV3-2) and J usage is TRBJ2-3; possible D gene TRBD1, 7 bases. The CDR3 contains 15 residues. The V gene lost 3 bases and the J gene lost 2 bases, with 12 bases spanning the gap. Germline lookup yields CDR1 LGHDT and CDR2 YNNKEL (reference sequence). The CDR3 bases are TGTGCCAGCAGCCACAACAGGGGACTCACAGATACGCAGTATTTT. This gives the protein CASSHNRGLTDTQYF.

The V gene is TRBV9, the J gene TRBJ1-2, with 7 bases identical to TRBD1. With 1 base clipped from V and 1 base from J, the junction kept 7 bases outside the gene matches. The CDR3 is made up of 16 amino acids. The germline V gene has CDR1 SGDLS and CDR2 YYNGEE. The CDR3 DNA is TGTGCCAGCAGCGTATCGACAGGGCGAGGTAACTATGGCTACACCTTC. This translates into CASSVSTGRGNYGYTF.

J is TRBJ1-2 and V is TRBV5-1, with 11 nucleotides matching TRBD1. The CDR3 runs 15 residues. J was trimmed by 8 bases and V by 4 bases; bases with no gene match: 10. Germline CDR1 reads SGHRS; CDR2 reads YFSETQ. Written as DNA, the CDR3 is TGCGCCAGCAGCGTGGGACAGGGGGGTGTATCCGGCTACACCTTC. Its translation is CASSVGQGGVSGYTF.

The genes are TRBV7-9 and TRBJ1-2; D possibly corresponds to TRBD1 (6 bases). Trimming removed 1 base from V and 0 bases from J, with 9 bases in between. Germline CDR1 is SEHNR and CDR2 is FQNEAQ (reference sequence). This CDR3 has 15 amino acids. DNA for the CDR3: TGTGCCAGCAGCTTAGGGACAGTAGCTAACTATGGCTACACCTTC. It encodes CASSLGTVANYGYTF.

V gene TRBV7-9 combines with J gene TRBJ2-3, with D perhaps assigned TRBD1 or TRBD2 (5 bases each). CDR3 length equals 17 residues. The V and J ends lost 4 bases and 4 bases respectively, with 21 bases between them. The germline CDR1 and CDR2 sequences are SEHNR and FQNEAQ (reference sequence). The CDR3 reads CASSSLLLGEKADTQYF. The CDR3 nucleotides are TGTGCCAGCAGCTCATTACTTTTGGGGGAAAAAGCAGATACGCAGTATTTT.

V gene TRBV6-5 combines with J gene TRBJ1-2; D might be TRBD1 (5 bases). Trimming took 4 bases from V and 5 from J, leaving 11 bases between them. Germline V gives CDR1 MNHEY, CDR2 SVGAGI. This CDR3 contains 13 residues. The CDR3 DNA reads as TGTGCCAGCAGTTTTTCCAGGGCTTATGGCTACACCTTC. The encoded protein is CASSFSRAYGYTF.

V and J are TRBV7-9 and TRBJ1-1; 8 positions agree with TRBD1. The ends lost 2 bases at V and 6 bases at J; junction bases unmatched: 11. The length of the CDR3 is 16 residues. Germline V gene lookup returns CDR1 SEHNR and CDR2 FQNEAQ (reference sequence). Written as DNA, the CDR3 is TGTGCCAGCAGCTTAATTGAGGCAGGGGGCGACCCTGAAGCTTTCTTT. Its translation is CASSLIEAGGDPEAFF.

V gene TRBV24-1 combines with J gene TRBJ2-2; the D is unclear. The germline V and J ends were trimmed by 5 bases and 6 bases, with 12 bases remaining between them. Germline CDR1 KGHDR, CDR2 SFDVKD. The CDR3 loop spans 14 amino acids. CDR3 sequence: CATSAGSISGELFF. The CDR3 DNA is TGTGCCACCAGTGCGGGCAGCATCTCCGGGGAGCTGTTTTTT.

The chain couples TRBV7-2 to TRBJ2-7; unclear D gene. The CDR3 spans 15 residues. The germline V gene encodes CDR1 SGHTA and CDR2 FQGNSA. V was shortened by 1 base and J by 3 bases, with 13 bases between the two germline ends. The CDR3 DNA is TGTGCCAGCAGCTTAGATACTACTGGCATCTACGAGCAGTACTTC. The encoded protein is CASSLDTTGIYEQYF.

This clone was found once. The rearrangement uses TRBV7-9 and TRBJ2-1; no definite D call. V lost 5 bases and J lost 7, with 6 bases in between. This CDR3 spans 11 amino acids. The germline V gene encodes CDR1 SEHNR and CDR2 FQNEAQ (reference sequence). This CDR3 reads CASSAFNEQFF. The CDR3 DNA is TGTGCCAGCAGCGCTTTTAATGAGCAGTTCTTC.